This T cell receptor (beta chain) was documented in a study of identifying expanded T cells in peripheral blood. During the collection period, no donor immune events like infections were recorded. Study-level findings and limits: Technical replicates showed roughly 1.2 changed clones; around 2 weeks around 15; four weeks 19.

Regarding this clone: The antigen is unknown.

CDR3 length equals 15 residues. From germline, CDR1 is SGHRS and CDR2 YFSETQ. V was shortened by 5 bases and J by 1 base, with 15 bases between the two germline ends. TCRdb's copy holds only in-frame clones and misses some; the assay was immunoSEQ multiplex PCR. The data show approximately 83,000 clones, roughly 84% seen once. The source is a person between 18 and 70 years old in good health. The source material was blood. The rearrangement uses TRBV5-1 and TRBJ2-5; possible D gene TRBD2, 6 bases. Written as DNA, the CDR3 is TGCGCCAGCAGTGTGGGTGCAGCGGGCCAAGAGACCCAGTACTTC. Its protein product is CASSVGAAGQETQYF.